This TCR beta chain was sequenced in a study of T-cell reconstitution after alpha-beta-depleted transplantation in children. Study findings and constraints: Expanded clones from the graft, numbering several hundred, reportedly supplied alpha-beta T cells about two months after transplant. The study traced high day-60 TCRbeta diversity in some patients to surviving recipient T cells and thymic progenitors.

The CDR3 length is 14 residues. Germline values: CDR1 MNHEY, CDR2 SVGAGI. The V end lost 2 bases, the J end lost 3 bases, and 7 bases lay between the germline ends. The TCRbeta library incorporated unique molecular identifiers. MiXCR, applied by TCRdb to the PCR reads, yields one record per CDR3 protein. Of around 180,000 distinct CDR3 sequences detected, approximately 12% appear once; the ten largest clones hold 13%. This clonotype showed up many times. The antigen is not known. This specimen was PBMCs, taken before TCRalphabeta/CD19-depleted stem cell transplant. The receptor comes from a boy under 10 years old with acute myeloid leukemia, due to receive a stem cell transplant. The V and J genes are TRBV6-5 and TRBJ2-2; D is unresolved. The CDR3 loop is CASSYGQDTGELFF. CDR3 sequence (DNA): TGTGCCAGCAGTTACGGGCAGGACACCGGGGAGCTGTTTTTT.